The source of this TCR beta chain is a study of T-cell reconstitution after alpha-beta-depleted transplantation in children. Study results and caveats: Surviving thymic progenitors and recipient T cells were the source of high TCRbeta diversity at day 60 in some patients. The authors attributed T-cell counts and diversity one year after transplant mostly to newly produced T cells. Where alpha-beta T cells came from about two months after transplant was reportedly several hundred expanded graft clones.

As it was prepared, the TCRbeta library received unique molecular identifiers. Via MiXCR, TCRdb re-called the PCR reads, giving one row per CDR3 protein. The sample has some 200,000 distinct CDR3 sequences, approximately 10% seen once. With regard to this clonotype: Its antigen is not identified.

In germline, CDR1 is MDHEN, CDR2 SYDVKM. The CDR3 has 11 residues. Trimming shortened V by 7 bases and J by 2 bases, and 5 bases separated the two germline ends. The clonotype originates from a child younger than two with acute myeloid leukemia, due to receive a stem cell transplant. The rearrangement uses TRBV28 and TRBJ1-1; D is unresolved. The specimen was PBMCs, collected before TCRalphabeta/CD19-depleted stem cell transplant. CDR3 in amino acids: CASKDNTEAFF. The CDR3 nucleotides are TGTGCCAGCAAGGATAACACTGAAGCTTTCTTT.